Detailed here is one T cell receptor (beta chain). Its antigen is unknown. Sequencing was performed with immunoSEQ multiplex PCR; in TCRdb, only in-frame clones are kept and a portion is missing. The table has around 560,000 clones, roughly 96% seen once. These data originate in a study of shared clonotypes between healthy human individuals. Study results and limitations: Relative to memory subsets, naive subsets generally showed larger estimated richness. Expectations were that clonotype sharing among donors would be affected by sequencing depth. Only a few donors were included, so the genetic and exposure-history diversity represented was limited.

The CDR3 is made up of 15 amino acids. V shed 0 bases and J shed 4 bases, with 11 bases lying between them. The germline CDR1 and CDR2 sequences are SGHDN and FVKESK. The naive CD8 population came from CD45RO-negative cells selected for CCR7, without terminally differentiated effector memory CD45RA+ cells. What was sequenced was naive CD8+ T cells sorted from blood. The chain carries TRBV14 and TRBJ2-3; D unresolved. The sequence derives from a woman aged 30 to 39 in good health. The CDR3 protein is CASSQEGWIADTQYF. In nucleotides, the CDR3 is TGTGCCAGCAGCCAAGAGGGGTGGATCGCAGATACGCAGTATTTT. The whole variable domain, filled in from reference TRBV14 and TRBJ2-3, reads EAGVTQFPSHSVIEKGQTVTLRCDPISGHDNLYWYRRVMGKEIKFLLHFVKESKQDESGMPNNRFLAERTGGTYSTLKVQPAELEDSGVYFCASSQEGWIADTQYFGPGTRLTVL.